These T cell receptor beta chains were read from a single sample in a study of vaccination and CD4 T cells after COVID-19. Their antigens remain unidentified. TCRdb re-called the PCR reads through MiXCR, storing one row per CDR3 protein. The sample has 15,000 or so distinct CDR3 sequences; roughly 31% are singletons. The sample was cultured CD4+ T cells from blood. The source is a human donor with COVID-19. The CDR3 runs from the conserved cysteine through the conserved F or W. A D gene is named only where the DNA matches it firmly. Clone size is stated in some rows and not others, as once, few, many or a class when expanded.

v_call	j_call	d_call	clone_size	cdr3_aa	cdr3_nt
TRBV5-3	TRBJ1-6	TRBD1	-	CASSSINEDRGFRSPLHF	TGTGCCAGCAGCTCCATTAACGAGGACAGGGGTTTCCGCTCACCCCTCCACTTT
TRBV7-2	TRBJ1-3	-	-	CASSQRGSSGNTIYF	TGTGCCAGCAGCCAGCGGGGCAGCTCTGGAAACACCATATATTTT
TRBV9	TRBJ1-1	-	few	CASSVEPDTEAFF	TGTGCCAGCAGCGTAGAACCTGACACTGAAGCTTTCTTT
TRBV9	TRBJ1-1	-	-	CASSVVGGWTEAFF	TGTGCCAGCAGCGTAGTGGGGGGTTGGACTGAAGCTTTCTTT
TRBV11-3	TRBJ1-3	-	-	CASSLARGTSGNTIYF	TGTGCCAGCAGCTTAGCGAGGGGAACCTCTGGAAACACCATATATTTT
TRBV6-5	TRBJ1-1	TRBD1	-	CASSYPRQGSSTEAFF	TGTGCCAGCAGTTACCCCAGACAGGGAAGTAGCACTGAAGCTTTCTTT
TRBV7-4	TRBJ1-3	-	-	CASSLPGPSSGNTIYF	TGTGCCAGCAGCTTGCCGGGCCCCTCCTCTGGAAACACCATATATTTT
TRBV20-1	TRBJ1-1	-	-	CSARYGASKSRAFF	TGCAGTGCTAGATATGGGGCGTCTAAGAGTAGGGCTTTCTTT
TRBV11-2	TRBJ2-4	TRBD2	few	CASSLQGTSGGLAKNIQYF	TGTGCCAGCAGCCTACAAGGGACTAGCGGGGGGCTAGCCAAAAACATTCAGTACTTC
TRBV20-1	TRBJ1-5	-	few	CSARGRDNQPQHF	TGCAGTGCTAGAGGCCGGGACAATCAGCCCCAGCATTTT
TRBV20-1	TRBJ2-3	TRBD2	few	CSAREGSGGFADTQYF	TGCAGTGCTAGAGAGGGTAGCGGGGGGTTCGCAGATACGCAGTATTTT
TRBV6-1	TRBJ2-4	TRBD1	few	CASRNRGAKNIQYF	TGTGCCAGCAGAAACAGGGGAGCCAAAAACATTCAGTACTTC
TRBV5-5	TRBJ2-7	-	-	CASSWAGTSYEQYF	TGTGCCAGCAGCTGGGCCGGGACGAGCTACGAGCAGTACTTC
TRBV19	TRBJ1-2	-	few	CASSPVGPWEGYTF	TGTGCCAGTAGTCCAGTGGGCCCCTGGGAGGGCTACACCTTC
TRBV10-3	TRBJ2-5	-	-	CAISAGAETQYF	TGTGCCATCAGCGCAGGGGCGGAGACCCAGTACTTC
TRBV20-1	TRBJ1-2	-	few	CSARDQNTNYGYTF	TGCAGTGCTAGAGATCAGAATACTAACTATGGCTACACCTTC